Presented here are 9 T cell receptor beta chains from one specimen sequenced in a study of identical twins. TCRdb passed the 5' RACE reads through MiXCR, listing each CDR3 protein once. The table lists 690,000 or so distinct CDR3 sequences, 8.6% of them singletons, with approximately 0.94% in the top ten. The same data also contributed to another study, on yellow fever vaccine responses in identical twins.

Material for sequencing was PBMCs. Receptors originate from a woman aged 18 to 35 in good health.

The DNA of the CDR3 is TGCGCCAGCAGCTTGGAAGGTCCCACAGATACGCAGTATTTT. Translating it yields CASSLEGPTDTQYF. The chain recombines TRBV5-1 with TRBJ2-3; D is unresolved. Germline V gives CDR1 SGHRS, CDR2 YFSETQ. This CDR3 is 14 amino acids long. Trimming took off 0 bases at V and 2 bases at J, with 7 bases between the two ends. Full variable domain (missing parts from reference TRBV5-1 and TRBJ2-3): KAGVTQTPRYLIKTRGQQVTLSCSPISGHRSVSWYQQTPGQGLQFLFEYFSETQRNKGNFPGRFSGRQFSNSRSEMNVSTLELGDSALYLCASSLEGPTDTQYFGPGTRLTVL.

As to this clonotype: With a much larger clone just one base away, this may be a read error. The CDR3 sequence is CASSDSAGNTDTQYF. Written as DNA, the CDR3 is TGTGCCAGCAGTGACTCAGCGGGAAACACAGATACGCAGTATTTT. The V gene is TRBV6-4, the J gene TRBJ2-3; 7 bases match TRBD2. This CDR3 contains 15 residues. Germline V gives CDR1 MRHNA, CDR2 SNTAGT. V shed 0 bases, J shed 2 bases, and the junction held 2 bases outside the gene matches.

J is TRBJ2-7 and V is TRBV5-6, with 12 positions matching TRBD1. The V and J ends lost 3 bases and 5 bases, in that order; junction bases with no gene match: 6. Germline lookup yields CDR1 SGHDT and CDR2 YYEEEE. The CDR3 consists of 15 residues. The DNA of the CDR3 is TGTGCCAGCAGCTATGGTGGGACAGGGGGCCACGAGCAGTACTTC. Its protein is CASSYGGTGGHEQYF. Based on the CDR3 plus reference TRBV5-6 and TRBJ2-7, the full variable domain is DAGVTQSPTHLIKTRGQQVTLRCSPKSGHDTVSWYQQALGQGPQFIFQYYEEEERQRGNFPDRFSGHQFPNYSSELNVNALLLGDSALYLCASSYGGTGGHEQYFGPGTRLTVT.

The sample holds a few counts of this clonotype. The chain's CDR3 is CASNRGSGGGTDTQYF. CDR3 sequence (DNA): TGTGCCAGCAACCGGGGCTCAGGGGGTGGCACAGATACGCAGTATTTT. The genes are TRBV27 and TRBJ2-3; TRBD1 matches 7 bases. This CDR3 contains 16 residues. V shed 7 bases, J shed 1 base, and the junction held 11 bases outside the gene matches. CDR1 MNHEY and CDR2 SMNVEV come from the germline V gene (reference sequence).

V usage is TRBV20-1 and J usage is TRBJ2-6; D unclear. This CDR3 contains 15 residues. CDR1 is DFQATT, CDR2 SNEGSKA, per germline (reference sequence). V was clipped by 1 base and J by 0 bases, with 7 bases between them. The CDR3 is CSARAGSSGANVLTF. CDR3 in DNA: TGCAGTGCTAGAGCGGGCAGCTCTGGGGCCAACGTCCTGACTTTC.

The gene calls are TRBV10-3 and TRBJ1-1; D is unclear. The CDR3 consists of 15 residues. The germline V gene has CDR1 ENHRY and CDR2 SYGVKD. V was trimmed by 2 bases and J by 1 base, leaving 11 bases between them. This chain's CDR3 is CAISEPPDGNTEAFF. The CDR3 DNA reads TGTGCCATCAGTGAGCCCCCGGACGGGAACACTGAAGCTTTCTTT.

This clonotype was seen at least ten times. V is TRBV10-3 and J is TRBJ2-1; D is uncertain. Trimming removed 7 bases from V and 1 base from J, with 8 bases in between. The CDR3 covers 13 residues. In germline, CDR1 is ENHRY, CDR2 SYGVKD. In DNA, the CDR3 is TGTGCCATCATGACCGATTCCTACAATGAGCAGTTCTTC. Translated: CAIMTDSYNEQFF.

In its sample, this clonotype was seen a few times. The chain links TRBV7-9 to TRBJ1-3, with TRBD1 as a possible D gene (6 bases). The CDR3 sequence is 15 residues long. Trimming cost V 8 bases and J 0 bases, with 14 bases left between them. Germline V lookup: CDR1 SEHNR, CDR2 FQNEAQ (reference sequence). The CDR3 loop reads CASGRTGNSGNTIYF. CDR3 sequence (DNA): TGTGCCAGCGGGCGAACAGGGAACTCTGGAAACACCATATATTTT.

This clonotype was seen at least ten times. V gene TRBV3-1 combines with J gene TRBJ2-5, with D uncertain. Deletions cut 0 bases from V and 6 bases from J, with 5 bases between. The CDR3 has 12 residues. Germline V gene lookup returns CDR1 LGHDT and CDR2 YNNKEL (reference sequence). The CDR3 nucleotides are TGTGCCAGCAGCCAAGAGAAGAAGACCCAGTACTTC. Its translation is CASSQEKKTQYF.